This note documents a single T cell receptor beta chain sequence. The record originates from a study of blood T cell repertoires in COVID-19. For the study at large: Material from acute and convalescent COVID-19 was sourced from the United States, Italy and Spain. PBMCs, B-cell-depleted T cells, or T cells provided the cDNA or gDNA that made up the material.

As processed by the authors: The authors estimated nucleated cell counts from reference gene primer amplification. Some clones are missing from TCRdb's copy, which holds only in-frame ones; the method was immunoSEQ multiplex PCR. For V, J and clone size, that table is used; D and trimming come from the DNA. Among tens of thousands of clones listed, under 95% were seen once. V was pared by 5 bases and J by 4 bases, with 9 bases of the junction left unmatched. Looked up from germline, CDR1 is SGHTA and CDR2 is FQGNSA. The length of the CDR3 is 15 residues. The chain has TRBV7-2 and TRBJ2-5; 8 nucleotides match TRBD1. The sample consisted of peripheral blood. This TCR derives from a human donor in a cohort sampled during active COVID-19. CDR3 sequence: CASSARTGRRETQYF. Written as DNA, the CDR3 is TGTGCCAGCAGCGCCCGGACAGGGAGAAGAGAGACCCAGTACTTC.